This record covers a single TCR beta chain. The ends were cut back, 2 bases at V and 5 bases at J, with 10 bases in the middle. CDR3 length: 13 residues. Germline CDR1 SEHNR, CDR2 FQNEAQ (reference sequence). This sample is drawn from a study of T cell responses to AZD1222 COVID-19 vaccine. Data came from immunoSEQ multiplex PCR; TCRdb stores just in-frame clones and leaves some out. Of fewer than 150,000 clones in the sample, more than 75% were seen once. The rearrangement links TRBV7-9 to TRBJ2-7; D is uncertain. The material was peripheral blood, obtained 28 days after the second AZD1222 dose. This TCR was sampled from an adult who received the AZD1222 COVID-19 vaccine. The CDR3 spells CASSLWGSNEQYF. For the CDR3, the DNA is TGTGCCAGCAGCTTATGGGGTTCTAACGAGCAGTACTTC. The variable domain in full, completed from reference TRBV7-9 and TRBJ2-7, reads DTGVSQNPRHKITKRGQNVTFRCDPISEHNRLYWYRQTLGQGPEFLTYFQNEAQLEKSRLLSDRFSAERPKGSFSTLEIQRTEQGDSAMYLCASSLWGSNEQYFGPGTRLTVT.